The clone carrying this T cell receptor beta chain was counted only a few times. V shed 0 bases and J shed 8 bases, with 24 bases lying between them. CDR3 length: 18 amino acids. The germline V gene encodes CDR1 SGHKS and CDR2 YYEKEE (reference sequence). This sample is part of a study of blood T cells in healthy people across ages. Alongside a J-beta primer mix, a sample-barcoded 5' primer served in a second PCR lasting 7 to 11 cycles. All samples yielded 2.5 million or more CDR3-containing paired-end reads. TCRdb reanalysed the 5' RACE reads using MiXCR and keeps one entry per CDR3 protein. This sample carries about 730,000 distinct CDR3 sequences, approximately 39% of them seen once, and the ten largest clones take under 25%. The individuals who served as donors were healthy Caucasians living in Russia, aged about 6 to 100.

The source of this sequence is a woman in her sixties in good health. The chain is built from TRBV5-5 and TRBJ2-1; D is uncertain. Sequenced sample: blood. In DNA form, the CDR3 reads TGTGCCAGCAGCTTGGTATATCTCGGATTTGCCGTACTCTATGAGCAGTTCTTC. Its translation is CASSLVYLGFAVLYEQFF.